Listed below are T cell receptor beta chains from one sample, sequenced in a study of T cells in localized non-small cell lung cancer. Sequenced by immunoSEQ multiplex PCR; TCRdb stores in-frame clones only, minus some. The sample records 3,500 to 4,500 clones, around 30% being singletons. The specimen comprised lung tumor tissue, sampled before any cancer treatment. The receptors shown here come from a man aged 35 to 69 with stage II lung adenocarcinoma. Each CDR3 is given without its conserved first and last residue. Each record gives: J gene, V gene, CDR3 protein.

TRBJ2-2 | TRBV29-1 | SVVINLTVPRGAGELF
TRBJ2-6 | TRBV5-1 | ASSWATTGGGSGGANVLT
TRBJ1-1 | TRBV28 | ASSSGQGEAF
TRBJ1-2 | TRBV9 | ASSVGQGAGGYT
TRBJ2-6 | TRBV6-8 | ASSYELGSGANVLT
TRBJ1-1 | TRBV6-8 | ASLRSNTEAF
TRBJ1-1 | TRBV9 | ASSVEPAGMNTEAF
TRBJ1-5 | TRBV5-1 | ASSLDQRSQPQH
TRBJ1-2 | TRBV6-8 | ASRPPSTGYGGYT
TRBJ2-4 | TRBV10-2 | ASSSDRGSGIQY
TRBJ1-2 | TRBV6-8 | ASSDPGQGGYT
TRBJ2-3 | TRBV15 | ATSIFGRGGTDTQY
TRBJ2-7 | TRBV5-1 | ASSPTGGNYEQY
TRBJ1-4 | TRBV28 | ASSPPGTGVNEKLF
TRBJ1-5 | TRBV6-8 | ASMSIPEPQH
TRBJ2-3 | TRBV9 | ASSVGGLAGLPTSTDTQY
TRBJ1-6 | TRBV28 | ASSLSGQGYNSPLH
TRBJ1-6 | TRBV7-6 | ASSGQSDNSPLH
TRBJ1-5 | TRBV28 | ASSLRGQQSNQPQH
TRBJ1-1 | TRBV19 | ASTTTGDHTEAF
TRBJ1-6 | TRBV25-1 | ASGHGGYNSPLH
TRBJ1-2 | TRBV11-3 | ASSSSGQATIYGYT
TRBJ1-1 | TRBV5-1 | ASSLEGRDFSEAF
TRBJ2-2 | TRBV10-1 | ASSALAGDNTGELF
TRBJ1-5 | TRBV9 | ASSGSGTGNQPQH
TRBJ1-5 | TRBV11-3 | ASSLGQNGRNQPQH
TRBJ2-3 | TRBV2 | ASTDGGGGDTQY
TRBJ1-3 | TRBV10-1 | ASSGSGNTIY
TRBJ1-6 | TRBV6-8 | ASCCPLGQGNYNSPLH
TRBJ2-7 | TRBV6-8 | ASSSTGMQQY
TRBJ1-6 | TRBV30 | AWMRQENSPLH
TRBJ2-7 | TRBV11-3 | ASSLEQSRDEQY
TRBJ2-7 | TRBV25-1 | ASSERASYEQY
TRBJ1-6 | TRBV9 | ASSVHTPDGSPLH
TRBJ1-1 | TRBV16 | ASSQSSRQGSNRNTEAF
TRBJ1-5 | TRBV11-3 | ASSPGQGSNQPQH
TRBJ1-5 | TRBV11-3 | ASSLGETRLSNQPQH
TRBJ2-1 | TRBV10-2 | ASSELGGGDEQF
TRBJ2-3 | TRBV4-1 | ASSQDDPRAHTDTQY
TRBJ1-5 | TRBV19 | ASQPVGSNQPQH
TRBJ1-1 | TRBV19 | ASSGTGLRNTEAF
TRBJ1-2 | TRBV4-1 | ASSHRDSPYGYT
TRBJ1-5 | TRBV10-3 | ASREGLANQPQH
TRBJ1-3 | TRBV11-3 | ASSLGTQGGNTIY
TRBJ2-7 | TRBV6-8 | ASSPGHPYEQY
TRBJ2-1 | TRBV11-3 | ASSSRLAGPLNEQF
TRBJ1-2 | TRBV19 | ASSMGARRGGYGYT
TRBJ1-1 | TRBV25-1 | ASSDRGKTEAF
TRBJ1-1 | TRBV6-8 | ASTPFRDGAF
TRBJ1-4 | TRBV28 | ASSLLGQGQEKLF